The table lists the clone carrying this T cell receptor beta chain with many counts. Its specificity is unknown. The data belong to a study of breast tumors, draining lymph nodes, adjacent tissues. Breast cancer patients provided tissue from their axillary draining lymph nodes. Study findings and constraints: Tumor TCR diversity was below lymph nodes but above nontumor tissue. Luminal-like breast cancer showed significantly higher tumor–nontumor repertoire similarity than basal-like.

With 6 bases removed from V and 4 bases from J, the gap between germline ends came to 9 bases. Germline V CDR1 and CDR2: DFQATT, SNEGSKA (reference sequence). The CDR3 length is 11 residues. TCRdb called the multiplex PCR reads again in MiXCR, with one record for every CDR3 protein. The table shows 83,000 or so distinct CDR3 sequences, with about 20% occurring only once. The sequence came from a female donor with breast cancer. Some clones in this sample may be carry-over from other donors' samples. The sample comprised axillary lymph node tissue. This rearrangement joins TRBV20-1 to TRBJ1-2, with D unclear. The CDR3 DNA follows: TGCAGTGCACCTAACCGCTATGGCTACACCTTC. This sequence encodes CSAPNRYGYTF.